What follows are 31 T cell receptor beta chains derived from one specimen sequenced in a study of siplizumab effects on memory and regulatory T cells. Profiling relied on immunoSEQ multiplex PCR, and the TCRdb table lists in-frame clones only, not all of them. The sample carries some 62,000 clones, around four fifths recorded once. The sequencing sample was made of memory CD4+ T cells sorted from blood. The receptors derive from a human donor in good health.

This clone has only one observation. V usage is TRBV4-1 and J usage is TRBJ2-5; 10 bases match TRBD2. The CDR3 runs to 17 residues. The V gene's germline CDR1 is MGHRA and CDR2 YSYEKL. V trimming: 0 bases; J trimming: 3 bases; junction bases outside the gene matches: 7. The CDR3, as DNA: TGCGCCAGCAGCCAAGAGGCTAGCGGGAGTTGGGAAGAGACCCAGTACTTC. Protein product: CASSQEASGSWEETQYF.

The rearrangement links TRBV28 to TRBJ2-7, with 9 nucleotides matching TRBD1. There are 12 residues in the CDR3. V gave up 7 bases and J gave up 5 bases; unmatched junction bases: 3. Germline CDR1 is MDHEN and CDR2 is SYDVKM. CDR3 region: CASTGQGHEQYF. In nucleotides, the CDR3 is TGTGCCAGCACCGGACAGGGGCACGAGCAGTACTTC.

CDR3 residues: CASGPDRATGELFF. CDR3 nucleotide sequence: TGTGCTAGTGGGCCCGACAGGGCCACCGGGGAGCTGTTTTTT. This chain links TRBV12-5 with TRBJ2-2, with 7 bases that match TRBD1. CDR1 and CDR2 from the germline V gene are LGHNT and FRNRAP. Trimming removed 6 bases from V and 4 bases from J; junction bases left unmatched: 5. The CDR3 runs to 14 residues. Drawing the rest from reference TRBV12-5 and TRBJ2-2, the complete variable domain is DARVTQTPRHKVTEMGQEVTMRCQPILGHNTVFWYRQTMMQGLELLAYFRNRAPLDDSGMPKDRFSAEMPDATLATLKIQPSEPRDSAVYFCASGPDRATGELFFGEGSRLTVL.

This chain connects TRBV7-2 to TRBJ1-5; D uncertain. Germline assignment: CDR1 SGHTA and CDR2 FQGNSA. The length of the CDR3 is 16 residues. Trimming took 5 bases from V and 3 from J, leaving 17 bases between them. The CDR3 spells CASSQLAWTDNQPQHF. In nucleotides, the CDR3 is TGTGCCAGCAGCCAGTTAGCATGGACGGACAATCAGCCCCAGCATTTT.

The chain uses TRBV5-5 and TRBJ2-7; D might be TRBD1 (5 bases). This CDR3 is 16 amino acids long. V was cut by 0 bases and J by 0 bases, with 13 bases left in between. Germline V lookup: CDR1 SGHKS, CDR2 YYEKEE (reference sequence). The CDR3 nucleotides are TGTGCCAGCAGCTTGGTCCCAGGGCAGAGCTCCTACGAGCAGTACTTC. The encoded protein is CASSLVPGQSSYEQYF.

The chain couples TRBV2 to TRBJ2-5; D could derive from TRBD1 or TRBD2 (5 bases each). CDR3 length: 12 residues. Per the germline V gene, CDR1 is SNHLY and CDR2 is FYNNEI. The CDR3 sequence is CATGQMQETQYF. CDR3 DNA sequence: TGTGCGACGGGGCAGATGCAAGAGACCCAGTACTTC.

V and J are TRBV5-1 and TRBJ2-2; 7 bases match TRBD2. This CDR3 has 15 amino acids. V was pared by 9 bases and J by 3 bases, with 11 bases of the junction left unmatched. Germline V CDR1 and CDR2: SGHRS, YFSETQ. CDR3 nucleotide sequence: TGCGCCACCCGTGGGGGGGTAATAGACACCGGGGAGCTGTTTTTT. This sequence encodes CATRGGVIDTGELFF. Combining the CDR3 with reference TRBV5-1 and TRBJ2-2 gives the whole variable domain KAGVTQTPRYLIKTRGQQVTLSCSPISGHRSVSWYQQTPGQGLQFLFEYFSETQRNKGNFPGRFSGRQFSNSRSEMNVSTLELGDSALYLCATRGGVIDTGELFFGEGSRLTVL.

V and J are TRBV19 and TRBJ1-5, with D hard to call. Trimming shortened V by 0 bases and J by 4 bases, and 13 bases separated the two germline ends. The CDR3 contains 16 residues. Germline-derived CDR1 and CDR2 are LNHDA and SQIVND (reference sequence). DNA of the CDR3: TGTGCCAGTAGTATAGAGGCAGGAGGATGGAATCAGCCCCAGCATTTT. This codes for CASSIEAGGWNQPQHF. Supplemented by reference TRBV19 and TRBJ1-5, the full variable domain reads DGGITQSPKYLFRKEGQNVTLSCEQNLNHDAMYWYRQDPGQGLRLIYYSQIVNDFQKGDIAEGYSVSREKKESFPLTVTSAQKNPTAFYLCASSIEAGGWNQPQHFGDGTRLSIL.

CDR3 DNA: TGTGCCAGCTCACCAGCCGGGGCCAACGTCCTGACTTTC. This sequence encodes CASSPAGANVLTF. V is TRBV18 and J is TRBJ2-6; D gene uncertain. Germline lookup yields CDR1 KGHSH and CDR2 LQKENI. There are 13 residues in the CDR3. V shed 2 bases and J shed 4 bases, with 3 bases lying between them.

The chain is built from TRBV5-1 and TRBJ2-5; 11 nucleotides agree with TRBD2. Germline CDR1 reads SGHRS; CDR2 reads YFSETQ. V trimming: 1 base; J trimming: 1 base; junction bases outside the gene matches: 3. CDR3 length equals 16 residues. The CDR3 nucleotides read TGCGCCAGCAGCTTGATGGGGACTAGCGGCCAAGAGACCCAGTACTTC. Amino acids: CASSLMGTSGQETQYF.

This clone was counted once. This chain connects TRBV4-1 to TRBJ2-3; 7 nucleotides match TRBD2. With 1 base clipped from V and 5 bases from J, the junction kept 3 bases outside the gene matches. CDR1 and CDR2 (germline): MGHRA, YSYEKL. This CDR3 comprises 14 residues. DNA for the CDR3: TGCGCCAGCAGCCAAGCGCGGGAGAGAGATACGCAGTATTTT. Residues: CASSQARERDTQYF.

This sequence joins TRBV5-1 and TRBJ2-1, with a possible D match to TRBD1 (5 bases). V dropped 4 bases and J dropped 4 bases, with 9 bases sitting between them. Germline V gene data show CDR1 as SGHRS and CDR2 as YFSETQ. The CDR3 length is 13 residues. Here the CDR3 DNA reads TGCGCCAGCAGCCAGGACATATACAATGAGCAGTTCTTC. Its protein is CASSQDIYNEQFF.

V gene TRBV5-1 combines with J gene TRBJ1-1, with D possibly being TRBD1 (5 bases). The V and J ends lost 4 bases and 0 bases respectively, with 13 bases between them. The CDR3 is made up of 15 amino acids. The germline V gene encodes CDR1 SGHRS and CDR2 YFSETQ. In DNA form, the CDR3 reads TGCGCCAGCAGCCACCTCTCAGGGCTGAACACTGAAGCTTTCTTT. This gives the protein CASSHLSGLNTEAFF.

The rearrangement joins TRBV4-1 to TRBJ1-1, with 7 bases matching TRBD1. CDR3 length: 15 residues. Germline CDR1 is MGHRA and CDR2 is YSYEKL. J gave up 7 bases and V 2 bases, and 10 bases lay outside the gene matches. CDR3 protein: CASSQTITGESEAFF. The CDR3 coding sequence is TGCGCCAGCAGCCAAACAATCACAGGGGAGAGTGAAGCTTTCTTT.

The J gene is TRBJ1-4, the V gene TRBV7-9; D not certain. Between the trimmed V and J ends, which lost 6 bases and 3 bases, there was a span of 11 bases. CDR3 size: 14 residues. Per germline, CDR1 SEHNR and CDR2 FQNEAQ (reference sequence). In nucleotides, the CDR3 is TGTGCCAGCAGTCCCGGAGCGGCTAATGAAAAACTGTTTTTT. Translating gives CASSPGAANEKLFF.

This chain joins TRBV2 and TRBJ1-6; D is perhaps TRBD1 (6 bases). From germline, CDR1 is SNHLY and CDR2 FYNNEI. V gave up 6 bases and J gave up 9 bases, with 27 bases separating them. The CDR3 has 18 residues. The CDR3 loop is CASRYTTGTRIGGSPLHF. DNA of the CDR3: TGTGCCAGCAGGTATACCACCGGGACACGGATAGGAGGTTCACCCCTCCACTTT.

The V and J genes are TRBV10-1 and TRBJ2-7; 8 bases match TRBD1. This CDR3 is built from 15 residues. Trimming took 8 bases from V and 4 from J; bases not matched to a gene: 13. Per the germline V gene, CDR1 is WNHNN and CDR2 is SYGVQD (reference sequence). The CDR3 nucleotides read TGCGCCAGCCCTCTGGGACAGGTTTTACTATACGAGCAGTACTTC. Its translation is CASPLGQVLLYEQYF.

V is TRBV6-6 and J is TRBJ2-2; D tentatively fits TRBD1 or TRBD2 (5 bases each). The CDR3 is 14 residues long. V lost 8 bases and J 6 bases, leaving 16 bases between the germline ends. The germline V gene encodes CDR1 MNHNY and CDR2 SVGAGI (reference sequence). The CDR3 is CASGPLGGSGELFF. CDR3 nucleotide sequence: TGTGCCAGCGGGCCCCTTGGGGGTTCCGGGGAGCTGTTTTTT.

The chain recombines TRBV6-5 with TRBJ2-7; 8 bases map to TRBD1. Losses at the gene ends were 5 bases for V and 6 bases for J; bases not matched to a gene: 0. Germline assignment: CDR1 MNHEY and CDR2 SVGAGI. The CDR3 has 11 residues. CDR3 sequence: CASSQGAEQYF. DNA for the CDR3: TGTGCCAGCAGTCAGGGGGCCGAGCAGTACTTC.

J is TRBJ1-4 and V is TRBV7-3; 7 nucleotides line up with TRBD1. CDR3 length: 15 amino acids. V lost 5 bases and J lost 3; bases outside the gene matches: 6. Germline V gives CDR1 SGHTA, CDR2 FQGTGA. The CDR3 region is CASSPTGAANEKLFF. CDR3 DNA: TGTGCCAGCAGCCCCACAGGGGCGGCTAATGAAAAACTGTTTTTT.

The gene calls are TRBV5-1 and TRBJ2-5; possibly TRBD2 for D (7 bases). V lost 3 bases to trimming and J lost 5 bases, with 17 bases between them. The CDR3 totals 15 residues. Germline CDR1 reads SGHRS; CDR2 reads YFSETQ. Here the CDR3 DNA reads TGCGCCAGCAGCTCCCGACCCGCGGGGGCGGAGACCCAGTACTTC. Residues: CASSSRPAGAETQYF. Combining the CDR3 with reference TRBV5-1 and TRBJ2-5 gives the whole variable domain KAGVTQTPRYLIKTRGQQVTLSCSPISGHRSVSWYQQTPGQGLQFLFEYFSETQRNKGNFPGRFSGRQFSNSRSEMNVSTLELGDSALYLCASSSRPAGAETQYFGPGTRLLVL.

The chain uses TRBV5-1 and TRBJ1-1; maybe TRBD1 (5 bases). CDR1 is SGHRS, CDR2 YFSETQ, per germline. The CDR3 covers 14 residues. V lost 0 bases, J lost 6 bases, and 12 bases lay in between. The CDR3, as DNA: TGCGCCAGCAGCTTGGGAGGGACTGAGGCTGAAGCTTTCTTT. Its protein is CASSLGGTEAEAFF.

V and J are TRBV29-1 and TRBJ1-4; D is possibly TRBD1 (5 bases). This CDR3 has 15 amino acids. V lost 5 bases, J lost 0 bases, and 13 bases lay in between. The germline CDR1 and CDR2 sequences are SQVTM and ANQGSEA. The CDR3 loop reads CSVLGTDTTNEKLFF. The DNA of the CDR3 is TGCAGCGTTCTCGGGACGGATACAACTAATGAAAAACTGTTTTTT.

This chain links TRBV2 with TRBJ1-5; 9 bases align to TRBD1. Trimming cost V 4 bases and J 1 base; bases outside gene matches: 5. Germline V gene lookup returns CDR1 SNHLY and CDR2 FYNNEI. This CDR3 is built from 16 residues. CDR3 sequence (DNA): TGTGCCAGCAGTGGGGACAGGGCGGTGAGCAATCAGCCCCAGCATTTT. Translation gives CASSGDRAVSNQPQHF.

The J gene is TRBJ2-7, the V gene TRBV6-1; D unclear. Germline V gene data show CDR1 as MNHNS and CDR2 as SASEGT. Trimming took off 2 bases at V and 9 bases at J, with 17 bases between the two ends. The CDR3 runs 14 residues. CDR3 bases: TGTGCCAGCAGTGAAATTGCTGGATATAACGGGCAGTACTTC. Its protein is CASSEIAGYNGQYF.

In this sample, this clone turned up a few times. This CDR3 is CASSPRSAYEQYF. CDR3 bases: TGTGCCAGCTCACCACGAAGCGCTTACGAGCAGTACTTC. The chain links TRBV18 to TRBJ2-7; D ambiguous. This CDR3 region has 13 residues. V gave up 1 base and J gave up 4 bases, with 8 bases separating them. CDR1 is KGHSH, CDR2 LQKENI, per germline.

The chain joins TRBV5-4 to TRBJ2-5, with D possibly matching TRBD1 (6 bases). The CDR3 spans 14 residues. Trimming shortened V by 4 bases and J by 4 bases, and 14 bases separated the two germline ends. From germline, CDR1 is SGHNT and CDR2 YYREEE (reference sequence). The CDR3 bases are TGTGCCAGCAGCCAAAAACAGGGTGGAGAGACCCAGTACTTC. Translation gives CASSQKQGGETQYF.

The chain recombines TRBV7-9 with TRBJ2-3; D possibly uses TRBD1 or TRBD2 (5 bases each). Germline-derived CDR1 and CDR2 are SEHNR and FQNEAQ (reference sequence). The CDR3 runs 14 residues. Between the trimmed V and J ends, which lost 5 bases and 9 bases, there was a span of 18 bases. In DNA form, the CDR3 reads TGTGCCAGCAGCCCTCGGGACGCAGCAAGGACGCAGTATTTT. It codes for CASSPRDAARTQYF.

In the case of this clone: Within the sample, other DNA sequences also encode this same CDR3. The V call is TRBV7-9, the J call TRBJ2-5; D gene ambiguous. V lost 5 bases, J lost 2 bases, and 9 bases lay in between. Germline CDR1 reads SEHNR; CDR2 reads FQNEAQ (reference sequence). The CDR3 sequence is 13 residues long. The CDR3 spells CASSPRAQETQYF. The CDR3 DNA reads TGTGCCAGCAGCCCCCGGGCGCAAGAGACCCAGTACTTC. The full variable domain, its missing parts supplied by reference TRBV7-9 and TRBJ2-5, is DTGVSQNPRHKITKRGQNVTFRCDPISEHNRLYWYRQTLGQGPEFLTYFQNEAQLEKSRLLSDRFSAERPKGSFSTLEIQRTEQGDSAMYLCASSPRAQETQYFGPGTRLLVL.

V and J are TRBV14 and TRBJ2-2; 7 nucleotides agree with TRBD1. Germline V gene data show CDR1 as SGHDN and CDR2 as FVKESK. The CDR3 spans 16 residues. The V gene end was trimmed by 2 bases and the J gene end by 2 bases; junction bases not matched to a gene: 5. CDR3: CASSQFGTVNTGELFF. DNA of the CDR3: TGTGCCAGCAGCCAATTTGGGACAGTTAACACCGGGGAGCTGTTTTTT.

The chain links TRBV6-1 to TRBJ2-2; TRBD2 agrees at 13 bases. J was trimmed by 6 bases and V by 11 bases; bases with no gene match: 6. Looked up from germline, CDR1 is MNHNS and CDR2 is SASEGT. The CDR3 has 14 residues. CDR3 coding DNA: TGTGCCGGGGAACTAGCGGGAGGGCCCGGGGAGCTGTTTTTT. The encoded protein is CAGELAGGPGELFF.